The 30 T cell receptor beta chains listed next were all sequenced from one sample in a study of blood T cell repertoires in COVID-19. Here immunoSEQ multiplex PCR was the method, and the copy in TCRdb shows in-frame clones only, minus some. The sample records tens of thousands of clones, about 90% being singletons. The specimen sequenced was peripheral blood. All receptors derive from a human donor in a cohort sampled during active COVID-19.

This clone was seen only a few times. The chain couples TRBV5-6 to TRBJ2-7; 8 nucleotides line up with TRBD2. The germline V gene encodes CDR1 SGHDT and CDR2 YYEEEE. V was pared by 1 base and J by 3 bases, with 3 bases of the junction left unmatched. The CDR3 contains 14 residues. Written as DNA, the CDR3 is TGTGCCAGCAGCTTGACTAGCGGATACTACGAGCAGTACTTC. This translates into CASSLTSGYYEQYF.

The gene calls are TRBV11-2 and TRBJ2-5; 12 bases map to TRBD2. Germline V gene data show CDR1 as SGHAT and CDR2 as FQNNGV. V shed 3 bases, J shed 2 bases, and the junction held 4 bases outside the gene matches. The CDR3 is made up of 16 amino acids. The CDR3 loop reads CASSLTGLAGQETQYF. The CDR3 DNA reads TGTGCCAGCAGCTTGACTGGACTAGCGGGACAAGAGACCCAGTACTTC. Drawing the rest from reference TRBV11-2 and TRBJ2-5, the complete variable domain is EAGVAQSPRYKIIEKRQSVAFWCNPISGHATLYWYQQILGQGPKLLIQFQNNGVVDDSQLPKDRFSAERLKGVDSTLKIQPAKLEDSAVYLCASSLTGLAGQETQYFGPGTRLLVL.

Written as DNA, the CDR3 is TGCAGCGTTGACGCAGGGGACGGAGATACGCAGTATTTT. It yields the protein CSVDAGDGDTQYF. The chain recombines TRBV29-1 with TRBJ2-3; D is possibly TRBD1 (6 bases). Germline CDR1 reads SQVTM; CDR2 reads ANQGSEA. Trimming took off 3 bases at V and 5 bases at J, with 12 bases between the two ends. This CDR3 has 13 residues.

The chain joins TRBV13 to TRBJ1-2; 8 nucleotides align to TRBD1. Germline V CDR1 and CDR2: PRHDT, FYEKMQ (reference sequence). V was pared by 5 bases and J by 6 bases, with 5 bases of the junction left unmatched. CDR3 length equals 13 residues. CDR3 sequence (DNA): TGTGCCAGCAGCACCAGGACAGGGAATGGCTACACCTTC. Encoded protein: CASSTRTGNGYTF.

The genes are TRBV28 and TRBJ2-1; no definite D call. This CDR3 has 11 residues. Per the germline V gene, CDR1 is MDHEN and CDR2 is SYDVKM. Trimming shortened V by 8 bases and J by 8 bases, and 10 bases separated the two germline ends. This chain's CDR3 is CASESLYEQFF. The DNA of the CDR3 is TGTGCCAGCGAGAGTCTCTATGAGCAGTTCTTC.

V is TRBV19 and J is TRBJ2-1, with D unclear. The CDR3 is 15 residues long. Germline V lookup: CDR1 LNHDA, CDR2 SQIVND (reference sequence). The V and J ends lost 3 bases and 5 bases respectively, with 14 bases between them. This chain's CDR3 is CASSISGGEDNEQFF. The CDR3 DNA sequence: TGTGCCAGTAGTATTTCTGGCGGAGAGGACAATGAGCAGTTCTTC.

This chain joins TRBV7-3 and TRBJ2-5; 8 bases line up with TRBD2. The J segment lost 5 bases and the V segment lost 1 base, leaving 9 bases of the junction unmatched. This CDR3 region has 16 residues. In germline, CDR1 is SGHTA, CDR2 FQGTGA. CDR3 nucleotide sequence: TGTGCCAGCAGCTTAAGTACGAGCGGGGGAGGGGAGACCCAGTACTTC. It is translated as CASSLSTSGGGETQYF.

The rearrangement uses TRBV12-3 or TRBV12-4 and TRBJ2-1, with 7 bases matching TRBD1. CDR3 length equals 13 residues. The J segment lost 8 bases and the V segment lost 2 bases, leaving 3 bases of the junction unmatched. CDR3 sequence: CASSLQGVYEQFF. DNA for the CDR3: TGTGCCAGCAGTTTACAGGGGGTATATGAGCAGTTCTTC.

The chain is built from TRBV7-6 and TRBJ2-1, with 14 bases that match TRBD2. CDR3 length: 16 residues. Germline trimming cut 1 base from V and 7 bases from J; bases unmatched to any gene: 3. Germline loops: CDR1 SGHVS, CDR2 FNYEAQ. CDR3 nucleotides: TGTGCCAGCAGCTTAGGGACTAGCGGGGGGAGGAATGAGCAGTTCTTC. Its protein is CASSLGTSGGRNEQFF.

J is TRBJ1-2 and V is TRBV7-2, with unresolved D. This CDR3 contains 14 residues. Trimming pared 5 bases from V and 9 bases from J, leaving 19 bases between. Germline CDR1 and CDR2: SGHTA and FQGNSA. DNA of the CDR3: TGTGCCAGCAGCCCTGACGCCACGACGGGGAGCTACACCTTC. Its translation: CASSPDATTGSYTF.

In its sample, this clone was seen once. The chain is built from TRBV7-2 and TRBJ2-3, with D perhaps matching TRBD2 (5 bases). V lost 6 bases to trimming and J lost 8 bases, with 15 bases between them. The CDR3 contains 13 residues. Germline CDR1 is SGHTA and CDR2 is FQGNSA. In DNA form, the CDR3 reads TGTGCCAGCAGGAGGGAGACACCGAGTACGCAGTATTTT. Translated, it gives CASRRETPSTQYF.

This clone has only one observation. The rearrangement uses TRBV7-9 and TRBJ1-2; TRBD1 matches at 8 bases. J lost 4 bases, V lost 5 bases, and 9 bases had no gene match. CDR1 and CDR2 (germline): SEHNR, FQNEAQ (reference sequence). The CDR3 is 15 amino acids. CDR3 sequence: CASSRRGTGTYGYTF. The CDR3 coding sequence is TGTGCCAGCAGCCGTAGGGGGACAGGTACCTATGGCTACACCTTC.

This clone was observed once. V gene TRBV3-1 (or the pseudogene TRBV3-2) combines with J gene TRBJ2-1; D gene uncertain. V was cut by 1 base and J by 9 bases, with 7 bases left in between. The CDR3 has 12 residues. Germline values: CDR1 LGHDT, CDR2 YNNKEL (reference sequence). The CDR3 sequence is CASSQVVTEQFF. The CDR3 DNA follows: TGTGCCAGCAGCCAAGTAGTTACTGAGCAGTTCTTC.

The gene calls are TRBV4-1 and TRBJ1-1; 8 positions match TRBD1. Germline CDR1 reads MGHRA; CDR2 reads YSYEKL. The CDR3 loop spans 20 amino acids. Trimming at V came to 4 bases and at J to 3 bases, leaving 22 bases not matched to a gene. DNA of the CDR3: TGCGCCAGCAGCCCAGGGGGCTGGGGGGGGCGCGTAGTAGCGGACACTGAAGCTTTCTTT. Translating it yields CASSPGGWGGRVVADTEAFF.

Only a few counts were recorded for this clone. The chain is built from TRBV27 and TRBJ1-5; perhaps TRBD1 as D (5 bases). V dropped 5 bases and J dropped 3 bases, with 11 bases sitting between them. This CDR3 is 14 amino acids long. Germline loops: CDR1 MNHEY, CDR2 SMNVEV (reference sequence). CDR3 protein: CASSVSGYNQPQHF. The CDR3 DNA follows: TGTGCCAGCAGTGTCTCAGGGTACAATCAGCCCCAGCATTTT.

The chain joins TRBV7-9 to TRBJ2-7; D is possibly TRBD2 (6 bases). CDR3 length: 12 amino acids. Germline V lookup: CDR1 SEHNR, CDR2 FQNEAQ (reference sequence). Between the trimmed V and J ends, which lost 5 bases and 9 bases, there was a span of 14 bases. CDR3 protein: CASSAGPIGQYF. CDR3 nucleotides: TGTGCCAGCAGCGCGGGACCGATCGGGCAGTACTTC.

V is TRBV29-1 and J is TRBJ2-7; no firm D call. Germline V gene sequence: CDR1 SQVTM, CDR2 ANQGSEA. This CDR3 comprises 11 residues. V was shortened by 5 bases and J by 2 bases, with 7 bases between the two germline ends. The CDR3 loop is CSVYSTYEQYF. As DNA, the CDR3 is TGCAGCGTTTACAGTACCTACGAGCAGTACTTC.

The genes are TRBV7-8 and TRBJ2-1; TRBD1 is a possible D gene (6 bases). The length of the CDR3 is 16 residues. CDR1 is SGHVS and CDR2 is FQNEAQ in the germline V gene. V lost 1 base to trimming and J lost 6 bases, with 16 bases between them. CDR3 DNA: TGTGCCAGCAGCTTAGTCGTGGACAGTATTCTCAATGAGCAGTTCTTC. Translation gives CASSLVVDSILNEQFF. Together with reference TRBV7-8 and TRBJ2-1, the CDR3 gives the full variable domain: GAGVSQSPRYKVAKRGQDVALRCDPISGHVSLFWYQQALGQGPEFLTYFQNEAQLDKSGLPSDRFFAERPEGSVSTLKIQRTQQEDSAVYLCASSLVVDSILNEQFFGPGTRLTVL.

V gene TRBV6-5 combines with J gene TRBJ2-2; D is undetermined. The germline gives CDR1 MNHEY, CDR2 SVGAGI. V was cut by 7 bases and J by 0 bases, with 12 bases left in between. There are 15 residues in the CDR3. The CDR3 DNA sequence: TGTGCCAGCAAGCGAATAACTTCGAACACCGGGGAGCTGTTTTTT. It codes for CASKRITSNTGELFF.

The chain uses TRBV9 and TRBJ2-5; perhaps TRBD2 as D (5 bases). Germline V gene lookup returns CDR1 SGDLS and CDR2 YYNGEE. The CDR3 runs to 14 residues. The germline V and J ends were trimmed by 4 bases and 5 bases, with 15 bases remaining between them. This CDR3 is CASSPGLEAETQYF. As DNA, the CDR3 is TGTGCCAGCAGCCCAGGTTTGGAGGCGGAGACCCAGTACTTC. The whole variable domain, remainder taken from reference TRBV9 and TRBJ2-5, is DSGVTQTPKHLITATGQRVTLRCSPRSGDLSVYWYQQSLDQGLQFLIQYYNGEERAKGNILERFSAQQFPDLHSELNLSSLELGDSALYFCASSPGLEAETQYFGPGTRLLVL.

This chain connects TRBV19 to TRBJ1-3; D not certain. CDR3 size: 16 residues. Trimming removed 9 bases from V and 0 bases from J, with 18 bases in between. Germline V gene sequence: CDR1 LNHDA, CDR2 SQIVND (reference sequence). The DNA of the CDR3 is TGTGCCAGCCTGAGCCGACGGCAGGACTCTGGAAACACCATATATTTT. This gives the protein CASLSRRQDSGNTIYF.

V is TRBV10-3 and J is TRBJ2-3; TRBD2 matches 12 bases. V lost 0 bases, J lost 2 bases, and 6 bases stayed unmatched. The CDR3 covers 18 residues. Germline V lookup: CDR1 ENHRY, CDR2 SYGVKD. The CDR3 sequence: CAISESNRLAGVTDTQYF. CDR3 sequence (DNA): TGTGCCATCAGTGAGTCGAATCGACTAGCGGGGGTCACAGATACGCAGTATTTT.

V and J are TRBV4-1 and TRBJ2-5, with D maybe TRBD1 (6 bases). The CDR3 extends over 15 amino acids. CDR1 MGHRA and CDR2 YSYEKL come from the germline V gene. Trimming cost V 0 bases and J 0 bases, with 8 bases left between them. CDR3: CASSQDQGNQETQYF. CDR3 nucleotides: TGCGCCAGCAGCCAAGACCAGGGGAACCAAGAGACCCAGTACTTC.

The V call is TRBV6-1, the J call TRBJ2-7; tentative D call: TRBD2 (5 bases). V lost 1 base and J 7 bases, leaving 17 bases between the germline ends. From germline, CDR1 is MNHNS and CDR2 SASEGT. CDR3 size: 15 residues. The CDR3 loop is CASSEGAGIDYEQYF. CDR3 coding DNA: TGTGCCAGCAGTGAAGGGGCGGGTATAGATTATGAGCAGTACTTC.

The V gene is TRBV6-2 or TRBV6-3, the J gene TRBJ2-2, with 7 nucleotides matching TRBD2. This CDR3 spans 14 amino acids. Trimming took 6 bases from V and 6 from J; bases not matched to a gene: 7. Germline V gene data show CDR1 as MNHEY and CDR2 as SVGEGT. The CDR3 nucleotides are TGTGCCAGCAGCCCCTGGGGGGGGGCCGGGGAGCTGTTTTTT. The encoded protein is CASSPWGGAGELFF.

This sequence joins TRBV25-1 and TRBJ1-1; maybe TRBD1 (5 bases). The ends were cut back, 6 bases at V and 1 base at J, with 12 bases in the middle. CDR3 length equals 14 residues. CDR1 and CDR2 (germline): MGHDK, SYGVNS. The chain's CDR3 is CASRTGVTNTEAFF. The CDR3 nucleotides are TGTGCCAGCAGAACAGGAGTAACGAACACTGAAGCTTTCTTT.

The V and J genes are TRBV7-9 and TRBJ1-1; D gene ambiguous. Germline V CDR1 and CDR2: SEHNR, FQNEAQ (reference sequence). The CDR3 length is 12 residues. V lost 7 bases, J lost 0 bases, and 6 bases lay in between. The chain's CDR3 is CASNPVNTEAFF. CDR3 DNA: TGTGCCAGCAACCCGGTGAACACTGAAGCTTTCTTT.

The chain recombines TRBV6-2 or TRBV6-3 with TRBJ2-3; D is possibly TRBD1 (6 bases). The CDR3 contains 14 residues. CDR1 and CDR2 from the germline V gene are MNHEY and SVGEGT. Deletions cut 5 bases from V and 7 bases from J, with 16 bases between. Written as DNA, the CDR3 is TGTGCCAGCAGTAGACAGGAAGGGGGATATACGCAGTATTTT. This translates into CASSRQEGGYTQYF.

The chain carries TRBV25-1 and TRBJ2-1, with D uncertain. The CDR3 runs 11 residues. V lost 7 bases and J lost 9, with 10 bases in between. The germline gives CDR1 MGHDK, CDR2 SYGVNS. The CDR3 sequence is CASTEVGEQFF. The CDR3 nucleotides read TGTGCCAGCACCGAGGTGGGTGAGCAGTTCTTC.

The chain couples TRBV3-1 (or the pseudogene TRBV3-2) to TRBJ1-2; the match to TRBD1 covers 7 bases. Germline V gene sequence: CDR1 LGHDT, CDR2 YNNKEL (reference sequence). CDR3 length: 14 amino acids. The V gene end was trimmed by 0 bases and the J gene end by 8 bases; junction bases not matched to a gene: 6. The CDR3 region is CASSQDTGQRGYTF. In DNA, the CDR3 is TGTGCCAGCAGCCAAGATACGGGACAGAGGGGCTACACCTTC.